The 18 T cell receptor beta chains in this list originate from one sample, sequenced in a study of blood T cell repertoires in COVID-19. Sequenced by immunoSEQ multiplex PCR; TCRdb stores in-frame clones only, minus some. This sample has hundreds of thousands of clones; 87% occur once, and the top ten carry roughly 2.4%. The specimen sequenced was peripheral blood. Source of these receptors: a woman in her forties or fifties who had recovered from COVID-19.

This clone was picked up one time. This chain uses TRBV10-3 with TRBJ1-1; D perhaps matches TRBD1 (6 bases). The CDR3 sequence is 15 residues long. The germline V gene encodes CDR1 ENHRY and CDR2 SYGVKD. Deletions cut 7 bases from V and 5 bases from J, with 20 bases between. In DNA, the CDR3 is TGTGCCATCACCCCGGAAGGGGGGGCTTCGACTGAAGCTTTCTTT. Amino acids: CAITPEGGASTEAFF.

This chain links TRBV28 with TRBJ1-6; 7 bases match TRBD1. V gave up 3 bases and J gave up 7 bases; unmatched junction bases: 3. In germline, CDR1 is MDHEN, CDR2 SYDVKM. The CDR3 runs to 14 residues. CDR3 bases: TGTGCCAGCAGTTTGACAGGGAAGAATTCACCCCTCCACTTT. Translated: CASSLTGKNSPLHF.

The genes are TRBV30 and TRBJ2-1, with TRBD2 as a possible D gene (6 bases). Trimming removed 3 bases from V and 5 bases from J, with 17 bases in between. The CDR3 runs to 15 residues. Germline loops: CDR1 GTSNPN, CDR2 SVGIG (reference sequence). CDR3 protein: CAWRAAGADHNEQFF. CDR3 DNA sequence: TGTGCCTGGAGGGCAGCGGGCGCCGATCACAATGAGCAGTTCTTC.

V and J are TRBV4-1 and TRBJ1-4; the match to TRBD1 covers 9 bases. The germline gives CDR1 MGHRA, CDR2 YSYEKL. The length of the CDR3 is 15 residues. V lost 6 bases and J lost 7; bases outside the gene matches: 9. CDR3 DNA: TGCGCCAGCAGTCATTCCGGGACAGGGTTTGAAAAACTGTTTTTT. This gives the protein CASSHSGTGFEKLFF.

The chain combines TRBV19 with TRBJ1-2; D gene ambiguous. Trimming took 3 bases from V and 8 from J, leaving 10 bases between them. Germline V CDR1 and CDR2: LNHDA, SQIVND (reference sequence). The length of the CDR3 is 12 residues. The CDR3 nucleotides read TGTGCCAGTAGTATTCGAGGGATGGGCTACACCTTC. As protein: CASSIRGMGYTF. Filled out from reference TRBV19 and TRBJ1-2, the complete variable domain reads DGGITQSPKYLFRKEGQNVTLSCEQNLNHDAMYWYRQDPGQGLRLIYYSQIVNDFQKGDIAEGYSVSREKKESFPLTVTSAQKNPTAFYLCASSIRGMGYTFGSGTRLTVV.

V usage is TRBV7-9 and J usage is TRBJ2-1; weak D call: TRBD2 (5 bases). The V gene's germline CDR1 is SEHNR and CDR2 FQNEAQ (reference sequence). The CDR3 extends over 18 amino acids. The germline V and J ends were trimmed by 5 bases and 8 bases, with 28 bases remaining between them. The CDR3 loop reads CASSHPPVRELLGDEQFF. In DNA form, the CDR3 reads TGTGCCAGCAGCCACCCCCCGGTGAGGGAATTATTGGGAGATGAGCAGTTCTTC. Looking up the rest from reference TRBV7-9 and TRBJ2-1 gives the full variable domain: DTGVSQNPRHKITKRGQNVTFRCDPISEHNRLYWYRQTLGQGPEFLTYFQNEAQLEKSRLLSDRFSAERPKGSFSTLEIQRTEQGDSAMYLCASSHPPVRELLGDEQFFGPGTRLTVL.

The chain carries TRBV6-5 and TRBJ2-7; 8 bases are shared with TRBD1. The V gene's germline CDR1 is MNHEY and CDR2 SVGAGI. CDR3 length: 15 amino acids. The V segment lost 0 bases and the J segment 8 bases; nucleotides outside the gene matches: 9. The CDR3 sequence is CASSYSTSGGGKQYF. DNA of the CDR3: TGTGCCAGCAGTTACTCGACCTCAGGGGGCGGTAAGCAGTACTTC.

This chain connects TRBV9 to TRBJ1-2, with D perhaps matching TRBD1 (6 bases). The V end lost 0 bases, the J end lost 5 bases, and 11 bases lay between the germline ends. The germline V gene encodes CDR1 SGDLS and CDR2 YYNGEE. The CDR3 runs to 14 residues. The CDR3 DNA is TGTGCCAGCAGCGTAGGAAACAGGGAATATGGCTACACCTTC. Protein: CASSVGNREYGYTF.

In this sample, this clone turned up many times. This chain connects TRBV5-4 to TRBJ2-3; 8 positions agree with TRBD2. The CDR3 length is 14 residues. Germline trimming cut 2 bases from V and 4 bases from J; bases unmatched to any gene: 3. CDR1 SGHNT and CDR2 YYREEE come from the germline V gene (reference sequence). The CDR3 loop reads CASSLRGGSDTQYF. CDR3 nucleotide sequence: TGTGCCAGCAGCTTACGGGGGGGGTCAGATACGCAGTATTTT.

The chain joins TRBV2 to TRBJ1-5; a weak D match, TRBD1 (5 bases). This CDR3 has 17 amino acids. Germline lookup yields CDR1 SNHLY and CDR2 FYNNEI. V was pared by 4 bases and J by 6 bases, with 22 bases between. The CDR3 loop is CASSVLGNRDFGQPQHF. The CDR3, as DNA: TGTGCCAGCAGTGTTTTAGGGAATCGGGACTTTGGTCAGCCCCAGCATTTT.

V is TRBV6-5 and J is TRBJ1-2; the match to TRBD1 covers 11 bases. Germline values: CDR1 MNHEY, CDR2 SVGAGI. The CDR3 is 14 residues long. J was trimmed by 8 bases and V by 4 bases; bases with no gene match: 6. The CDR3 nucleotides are TGTGCCAGCAGTTCGGGACAGGGGGTTTGGGGCTACACCTTC. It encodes CASSSGQGVWGYTF.

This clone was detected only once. The CDR3 reads CASSRRVASGHNEQFF. For the CDR3, the DNA is TGTGCCAGCAGCCGGAGGGTGGCTAGCGGACACAATGAGCAGTTCTTC. This rearrangement joins TRBV5-6 to TRBJ2-1, with 7 bases matching TRBD2. CDR3 length equals 16 residues. Germline values: CDR1 SGHDT, CDR2 YYEEEE. With 4 bases clipped from V and 5 bases from J, the junction kept 12 bases outside the gene matches.

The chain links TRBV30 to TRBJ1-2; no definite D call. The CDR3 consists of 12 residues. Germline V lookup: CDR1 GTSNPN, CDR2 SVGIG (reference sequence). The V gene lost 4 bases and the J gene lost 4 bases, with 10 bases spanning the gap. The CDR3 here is CAWTRDSYGYTF. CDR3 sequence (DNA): TGTGCCTGGACGCGGGATTCCTATGGCTACACCTTC.

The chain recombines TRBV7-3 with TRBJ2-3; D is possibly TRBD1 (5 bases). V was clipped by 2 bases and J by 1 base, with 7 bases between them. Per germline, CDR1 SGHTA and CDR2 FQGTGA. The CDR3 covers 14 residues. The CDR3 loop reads CASSLWGGTDTQYF. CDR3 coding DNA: TGTGCCAGCAGCTTATGGGGCGGCACAGATACGCAGTATTTT.

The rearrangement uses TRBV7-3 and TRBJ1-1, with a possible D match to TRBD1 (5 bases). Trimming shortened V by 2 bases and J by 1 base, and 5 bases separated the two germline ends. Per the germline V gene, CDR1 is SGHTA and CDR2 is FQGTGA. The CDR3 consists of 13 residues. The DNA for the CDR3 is TGTGCCAGCAGCTTAGACAGGAACACTGAAGCTTTCTTT. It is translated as CASSLDRNTEAFF.

CDR3 protein: CASRDRGLTGEQYF. CDR3 coding DNA: TGTGCCAGCAGGGACAGGGGCTTGACGGGAGAGCAGTACTTC. The chain has TRBV6-5 and TRBJ2-7; 9 nucleotides match TRBD1. Germline V CDR1 and CDR2: MNHEY, SVGAGI. This CDR3 spans 14 amino acids. With 6 bases clipped from V and 7 bases from J, the junction kept 10 bases outside the gene matches.

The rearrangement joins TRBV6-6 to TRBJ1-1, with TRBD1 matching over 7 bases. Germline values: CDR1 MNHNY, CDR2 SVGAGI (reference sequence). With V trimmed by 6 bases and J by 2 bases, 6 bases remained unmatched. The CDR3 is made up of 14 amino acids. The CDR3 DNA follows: TGTGCCAGCAGATTCCAGGGGGGTAACACTGAAGCTTTCTTT. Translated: CASRFQGGNTEAFF.

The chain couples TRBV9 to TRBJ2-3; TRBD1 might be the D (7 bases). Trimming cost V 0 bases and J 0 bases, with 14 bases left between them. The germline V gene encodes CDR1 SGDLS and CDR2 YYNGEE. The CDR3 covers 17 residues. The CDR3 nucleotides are TGTGCCAGCAGCGTAGCAGCAGGGGGGATTAGCACAGATACGCAGTATTTT. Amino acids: CASSVAAGGISTDTQYF. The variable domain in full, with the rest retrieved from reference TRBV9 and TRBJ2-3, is DSGVTQTPKHLITATGQRVTLRCSPRSGDLSVYWYQQSLDQGLQFLIQYYNGEERAKGNILERFSAQQFPDLHSELNLSSLELGDSALYFCASSVAAGGISTDTQYFGPGTRLTVL.